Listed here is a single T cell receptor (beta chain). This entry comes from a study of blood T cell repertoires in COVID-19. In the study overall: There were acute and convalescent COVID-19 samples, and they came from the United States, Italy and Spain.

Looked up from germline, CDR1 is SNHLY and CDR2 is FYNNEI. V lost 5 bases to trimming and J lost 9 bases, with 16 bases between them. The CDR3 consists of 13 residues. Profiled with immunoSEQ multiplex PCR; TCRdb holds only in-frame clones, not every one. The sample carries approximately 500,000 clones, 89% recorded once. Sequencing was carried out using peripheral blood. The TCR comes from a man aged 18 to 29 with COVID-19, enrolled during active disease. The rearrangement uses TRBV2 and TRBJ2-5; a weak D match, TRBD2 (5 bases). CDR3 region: CASSPDGELAQYF. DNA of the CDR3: TGTGCCAGCAGTCCGGACGGGGAGTTGGCCCAGTACTTC.